What follows are 7 T cell receptor beta chains derived from one specimen sequenced in a study of blood T cell repertoires in COVID-19. Clones were sequenced by immunoSEQ multiplex PCR, and TCRdb holds only the in-frame ones, with some missing. The top ten hold under 30% of the sample, which has around 92,000 clones, roughly 82% seen once. The sample consisted of peripheral blood. These receptor sequences come from a human donor in a cohort sampled during active COVID-19.

The chain uses TRBV11-2 and TRBJ2-7; D is uncertain. The CDR3 covers 11 residues. Trimming removed 6 bases at V and 0 bases at J, with 3 bases between. CDR1 SGHAT and CDR2 FQNNGV come from the germline V gene. The CDR3 nucleotides are TGTGCCAGCAGACACTCCTACGAGCAGTACTTC. It specifies CASRHSYEQYF.

The V call is TRBV7-9, the J call TRBJ1-1; D might be TRBD1 (5 bases). The CDR3 is 15 residues long. The germline V and J ends were trimmed by 4 bases and 0 bases, with 12 bases remaining between them. Germline CDR1 is SEHNR and CDR2 is FQNEAQ (reference sequence). The CDR3 nucleotides read TGTGCCAGCAGCTCCCCGACAGACATGAACACTGAAGCTTTCTTT. This encodes CASSSPTDMNTEAFF.

The chain links TRBV2 to TRBJ2-1; TRBD2 matches 12 bases. V gave up 5 bases and J gave up 8 bases; unmatched junction bases: 7. CDR1 SNHLY and CDR2 FYNNEI come from the germline V gene. The CDR3 loop spans 15 amino acids. In DNA, the CDR3 is TGTGCCAGCAGTACCAGGACTAGCGGGACAGATGAGCAGTTCTTC. This sequence encodes CASSTRTSGTDEQFF.

The chain recombines TRBV6-4 with TRBJ2-2; TRBD1 matches 7 bases. The CDR3 loop spans 15 amino acids. J lost 6 bases, V lost 6 bases, and 10 bases had no gene match. The germline CDR1 and CDR2 sequences are MRHNA and SNTAGT. The chain's CDR3 is CASSPGTAFAGELFF. DNA of the CDR3: TGTGCCAGCAGCCCCGGGACAGCGTTCGCCGGGGAGCTGTTTTTT.

The chain links TRBV6-2 or TRBV6-3 to TRBJ2-5; 7 bases are shared with TRBD1. The CDR3 sequence is 13 residues long. The J segment lost 3 bases and the V segment lost 6 bases, leaving 4 bases of the junction unmatched. Germline V gene lookup returns CDR1 MNHEY and CDR2 SVGEGT. CDR3 loop: CASSRDSKETQYF. The CDR3 DNA is TGTGCCAGCAGCCGGGACAGTAAAGAGACCCAGTACTTC.

This clone was found once. This rearrangement joins TRBV29-1 to TRBJ2-3, with D perhaps TRBD1 (6 bases). This CDR3 comprises 13 residues. V shed 7 bases and J shed 6 bases, with 17 bases lying between them. Germline loops: CDR1 SQVTM, CDR2 ANQGSEA. The CDR3 protein is CSAERQEADTQYF. As DNA, the CDR3 is TGCAGCGCCGAACGACAGGAGGCGGATACGCAGTATTTT.

The chain joins TRBV6-2 or TRBV6-3 to TRBJ1-5, with 7 bases matching TRBD1. Germline trimming cut 6 bases from V and 4 bases from J; bases unmatched to any gene: 18. Germline CDR1 and CDR2: MNHEY and SVGEGT. The CDR3 runs to 18 residues. CDR3 DNA: TGTGCCAGCAGCCCCCGACAGGGCCCCGAGGGATGGAATCAGCCCCAGCATTTT. Translated: CASSPRQGPEGWNQPQHF.